Below, 5 T cell receptor beta chains from the same sample are listed, as sequenced in a study of T cell responses to AZD1222 COVID-19 vaccine. TCRdb keeps only in-frame clones here, not all; method: immunoSEQ multiplex PCR. The repertoire has 250,000 to 300,000 clones, about 94% of them found once; the top ten carry roughly 0.51%. The material was peripheral blood, obtained 28 days after the second AZD1222 dose. The receptor source for this set is an adult who received the AZD1222 COVID-19 vaccine.

This chain joins TRBV18 and TRBJ1-3; D not certain. V was pared by 4 bases and J by 2 bases, with 12 bases between. The CDR3 is 15 amino acids. CDR1 is KGHSH, CDR2 LQKENI, per germline. CDR3 residues: CASSRTTDTGNTIYF. CDR3 in DNA: TGTGCCAGCTCACGAACCACCGATACTGGAAACACCATATATTTT.

This chain links TRBV28 with TRBJ2-5, with TRBD1 matching 9 bases. The V gene's germline CDR1 is MDHEN and CDR2 SYDVKM. With V trimmed by 6 bases and J by 4 bases, 6 bases remained unmatched. There are 14 residues in the CDR3. This chain's CDR3 is CASRTGGRVETQYF. Written as DNA, the CDR3 is TGTGCCAGCAGGACAGGGGGAAGGGTAGAGACCCAGTACTTC.

Comments on this clone: At one end, the junction sequence differs from germline, possibly due to a read error. The rearrangement joins TRBV2 to TRBJ1-1; D call uncertain. The CDR3 loop spans 14 amino acids. Germline CDR1 SNHLY, CDR2 FYNNEI. The CDR3 is CASREGPRNTEAFF. CDR3 sequence (DNA): TGTGCCAGCAGGGAAGGACCTAGAAACACTGAAGCTTTCTTT.

A few counts support this clone. The chain carries TRBV30 and TRBJ2-7; the D is unclear. Germline V lookup: CDR1 GTSNPN, CDR2 SVGIG (reference sequence). Trimming took 0 bases from V and 2 from J, leaving 11 bases between them. The CDR3 consists of 14 residues. The CDR3 DNA follows: TGTGCCTGGAGTGTATTTATACTCCCCTACGAGCAGTACTTC. Amino acids: CAWSVFILPYEQYF.

The rearrangement links TRBV5-8 to TRBJ1-2; D possibly corresponds to TRBD1 (6 bases). The germline V gene has CDR1 SGHTS and CDR2 YDEGEE. V was pared by 4 bases and J by 4 bases, with 14 bases between. The CDR3 is 14 amino acids. The CDR3 spells CASSPDSSGYGYTF. The DNA for the CDR3 is TGTGCCAGCAGCCCGGACAGTTCAGGCTATGGCTACACCTTC.